The sequence of this T cell receptor (beta chain) was determined in a study of blood T cell repertoires in COVID-19. As for the study in general: Sites across the United States, Italy and Spain contributed samples from acute and convalescent COVID-19. The cDNA or gDNA used as material had been derived from T cells, B-cell-depleted T cells, or PBMCs.

In the study's own analysis: Amplifying reference gene primers gave estimates of nucleated cell counts. Repertoires were generated with immunoSEQ multiplex PCR, while TCRdb's copy carries only in-frame clones and drops some. V and J calls and clone size are copied from that table; D and trimming were computed from the DNA. The sample carries over 55,000 clones, 82% recorded once. This sequence originates from a woman of 80 years or more with acute or convalescent COVID-19. Sequencing input: peripheral blood.

The CDR3 bases are TGTGCCAGCAGCGTTAGCGGGGCCAGCACAGATACGCAGTATTTT. Its translation: CASSVSGASTDTQYF. V is TRBV7-2 and J is TRBJ2-3; TRBD2 aligns across 8 bases. Unmatched junction bases numbered 4, after V lost 5 bases and J lost 0 bases. The CDR3 is 15 residues long. Germline loops: CDR1 SGHTA, CDR2 FQGNSA.